Below, 32 T cell receptor beta chains from the same sample are listed, as sequenced in a study of cytomegalovirus exposure and HLA in healthy donors. Primers included in the PCR were 60 Vbeta and 13 Jbeta primers. The protocol was immunoSEQ multiplex PCR, while the TCRdb copy is restricted to in-frame clones and leaves out a portion. Of around 170,000 clones detected, about three quarters appear once; the ten largest clones hold approximately 1.5%. Sequenced input: PBMCs. The receptors were gathered from a girl aged 10 to 17 in good health and CMV-seronegative.

The genes are TRBV7-2 and TRBJ1-5; 11 bases are shared with TRBD1. V dropped 3 bases and J dropped 3; count of bases not matched to a gene: 1. Germline lookup yields CDR1 SGHTA and CDR2 FQGNSA. The CDR3 loop spans 15 amino acids. The CDR3 loop is CASSFGQGANQPQHF. The CDR3 DNA follows: TGTGCCAGCAGCTTTGGACAGGGGGCCAATCAGCCCCAGCATTTT.

This clone was picked up a small number of times. The chain uses TRBV7-9 and TRBJ2-1, with 14 bases fitting TRBD2. Germline V gene lookup returns CDR1 SEHNR and CDR2 FQNEAQ (reference sequence). V gave up 4 bases and J gave up 6 bases; unmatched junction bases: 5. The CDR3 loop spans 16 amino acids. CDR3 coding DNA: TGTGCCAGCAGCTACCCCGGGACTAGCGGGGGCAATGAGCAGTTCTTC. Translating gives CASSYPGTSGGNEQFF.

CDR3 in DNA: TGTGCCAGCAGCGTATCTACCGGGACGGGAGAAGAGACCCAGTACTTC. It yields the protein CASSVSTGTGEETQYF. The chain uses TRBV2 and TRBJ2-5, with D possibly matching TRBD2 (6 bases). Germline assignment: CDR1 SNHLY and CDR2 FYNNEI. V was shortened by 6 bases and J by 3 bases, with 20 bases between the two germline ends. The CDR3 is 16 residues long.

The chain has TRBV19 and TRBJ2-1, with D tentatively TRBD1 (6 bases). The CDR3 runs to 16 residues. Germline-derived CDR1 and CDR2 are LNHDA and SQIVND (reference sequence). The V and J ends lost 4 bases and 5 bases respectively, with 18 bases between them. As DNA, the CDR3 is TGTGCCAGTAGTAGCTATGGACAGACGTCAGACAATGAGCAGTTCTTC. Its translation: CASSSYGQTSDNEQFF.

This sequence joins TRBV7-9 and TRBJ2-1; 8 nucleotides match TRBD1. Germline V lookup: CDR1 SEHNR, CDR2 FQNEAQ (reference sequence). V shed 4 bases, J shed 0 bases, and the junction held 14 bases outside the gene matches. This CDR3 comprises 19 residues. CDR3 protein: CASSSFMPDRVGSYNEQFF. DNA for the CDR3: TGTGCCAGCAGCTCCTTCATGCCGGACAGGGTGGGCTCCTACAATGAGCAGTTCTTC. Supplemented by reference TRBV7-9 and TRBJ2-1, the full variable domain reads DTGVSQNPRHKITKRGQNVTFRCDPISEHNRLYWYRQTLGQGPEFLTYFQNEAQLEKSRLLSDRFSAERPKGSFSTLEIQRTEQGDSAMYLCASSSFMPDRVGSYNEQFFGPGTRLTVL.

This chain links TRBV19 with TRBJ1-5; TRBD1 agrees at 7 bases. The germline gives CDR1 LNHDA, CDR2 SQIVND (reference sequence). J was trimmed by 4 bases and V by 2 bases; bases with no gene match: 5. The CDR3 totals 15 residues. The CDR3 reads CASSIRGQQNQPQHF. As DNA, the CDR3 is TGTGCCAGTAGTATAAGGGGACAGCAAAATCAGCCCCAGCATTTT.

The chain combines TRBV6-6 with TRBJ1-3; D remains unclear. This CDR3 is built from 14 residues. Deletions cut 4 bases from V and 8 bases from J, with 15 bases between. Per germline, CDR1 MNHNY and CDR2 SVGAGI (reference sequence). This CDR3 is CASSSLKRWHTIYF. The DNA of the CDR3 is TGTGCCAGCAGTTCCCTGAAACGTTGGCACACCATATATTTT.

CDR3 protein: CASSLVGFSGGAGPQYF. Here the CDR3 DNA reads TGTGCCAGCAGCTTGGTTGGGTTTAGCGGGGGGGCCGGTCCCCAGTACTTC. This chain joins TRBV5-4 and TRBJ2-5, with 11 bases fitting TRBD2. This CDR3 is 17 amino acids long. CDR1 SGHNT and CDR2 YYREEE come from the germline V gene (reference sequence). V shed 0 bases, J shed 9 bases, and the junction held 13 bases outside the gene matches.

The sample holds a few counts of this clone. The rearrangement joins TRBV5-6 to TRBJ1-2; D unresolved. Per the germline V gene, CDR1 is SGHDT and CDR2 is YYEEEE. The CDR3 is 14 amino acids. The V end was cut by 4 bases, the J end by 7 bases, with 17 bases between. The CDR3, as DNA: TGTGCCAGCAGCCCAGGTATTTCAGTGAGTGGCTACACCTTC. Residues: CASSPGISVSGYTF.

The rearrangement uses TRBV2 and TRBJ2-2; possibly TRBD2 for D (6 bases). Deletions cut 5 bases from V and 2 bases from J, with 12 bases between. The CDR3 extends over 15 amino acids. From germline, CDR1 is SNHLY and CDR2 FYNNEI. In DNA, the CDR3 is TGTGCCAGCAGTCGGGATAGCGGTAACACCGGGGAGCTGTTTTTT. As protein: CASSRDSGNTGELFF.

This clone was picked up one time. The chain joins TRBV4-2 to TRBJ2-5; 9 positions agree with TRBD2. The CDR3 totals 17 residues. Germline trimming cut 1 base from V and 6 bases from J; bases unmatched to any gene: 12. Germline values: CDR1 LGHNA, CDR2 YNFKEQ. The CDR3, as DNA: TGTGCCAGCAGCCAAGCGGACGGGAGCGGGGGGAGGAAGACCCAGTACTTC. Translated: CASSQADGSGGRKTQYF.

The J gene is TRBJ1-2, the V gene TRBV5-4, with D possibly TRBD1 on 5 matching bases. The CDR3 loop spans 15 amino acids. Germline V CDR1 and CDR2: SGHNT, YYREEE (reference sequence). V was cut by 5 bases and J by 2 bases, with 16 bases left in between. The CDR3 coding sequence is TGTGCCAGCAGACCAAACGCGACAGTGAACTATGGCTACACCTTC. As protein: CASRPNATVNYGYTF.

V gene TRBV30 combines with J gene TRBJ1-2, with 8 nucleotides matching TRBD1. The CDR3 has 14 residues. The germline V gene has CDR1 GTSNPN and CDR2 SVGIG (reference sequence). The ends lost 2 bases at V and 0 bases at J; junction bases unmatched: 2. Here the CDR3 DNA reads TGTGCCTGGAGTCGGGACAGGTCTAACTATGGCTACACCTTC. Protein product: CAWSRDRSNYGYTF.

This chain links TRBV6-1 with TRBJ2-7; 8 bases are a match to TRBD1. Germline loops: CDR1 MNHNS, CDR2 SASEGT. The CDR3 covers 14 residues. With 4 bases clipped from V and 5 bases from J, the junction kept 7 bases outside the gene matches. CDR3 coding DNA: TGTGCCAGCAGTGCGGACAGGGTAATCCACGAGCAGTACTTC. Encoded protein: CASSADRVIHEQYF.

This sequence joins TRBV5-1 and TRBJ1-5, with 8 bases aligning to TRBD1. V lost 4 bases to trimming and J lost 6 bases; unmatched junction nucleotides: 3. The V gene's germline CDR1 is SGHRS and CDR2 YFSETQ. This CDR3 region has 13 residues. CDR3 sequence reads: CASSTGQGQPQHF. CDR3 in DNA: TGCGCCAGCAGCACCGGACAGGGTCAGCCCCAGCATTTT. Filled out from reference TRBV5-1 and TRBJ1-5, the complete variable domain reads KAGVTQTPRYLIKTRGQQVTLSCSPISGHRSVSWYQQTPGQGLQFLFEYFSETQRNKGNFPGRFSGRQFSNSRSEMNVSTLELGDSALYLCASSTGQGQPQHFGDGTRLSIL.

This rearrangement joins TRBV2 to TRBJ1-5; no clear D gene. This CDR3 has 14 residues. Between the trimmed V and J ends, which lost 10 bases and 0 bases, there was a span of 13 bases. CDR1 and CDR2 from the germline V gene are SNHLY and FYNNEI. The CDR3 DNA is TGTGCCATTACCTCCTCGGTTAGCAATCAGCCCCAGCATTTT. It encodes CAITSSVSNQPQHF. The full variable domain, with the rest looked up from reference TRBV2 and TRBJ1-5, is EPEVTQTPSHQVTQMGQEVILRCVPISNHLYFYWYRQILGQKVEFLVSFYNNEISEKSEIFDDQFSVERPDGSNFTLKIRSTKLEDSAMYFCAITSSVSNQPQHFGDGTRLSIL.

The genes are TRBV6-1 and TRBJ2-2, with 7 bases aligning to TRBD2. The CDR3 sequence is 16 residues long. The trim removed 4 bases at V and 2 bases at J, leaving 7 bases unmatched. Germline V CDR1 and CDR2: MNHNS, SASEGT. The CDR3 DNA is TGTGCCAGCAGTGCCCGAGGGACTATTAACACCGGGGAGCTGTTTTTT. Protein sequence: CASSARGTINTGELFF.

The chain carries TRBV6-1 and TRBJ1-2, with 12 bases fitting TRBD1. With V trimmed by 4 bases and J by 4 bases, 13 bases remained unmatched. The CDR3 is 18 amino acids. The germline CDR1 and CDR2 sequences are MNHNS and SASEGT. The CDR3 here is CASSAQGQGALTLYGYTF. For the CDR3, the DNA is TGTGCCAGCAGTGCCCAGGGACAGGGGGCCCTCACTCTCTATGGCTACACCTTC.

J is TRBJ2-1 and V is TRBV5-5, with 7 nucleotides matching TRBD2. The CDR3 sequence is 14 residues long. Germline values: CDR1 SGHKS, CDR2 YYEKEE (reference sequence). Trimming took 0 bases from V and 5 from J; bases not matched to a gene: 2. CDR3 in DNA: TGTGCCAGCAGCTTGGCGAGCGGGAACAATGAGCAGTTCTTC. It encodes CASSLASGNNEQFF. Complete variable domain (other parts from reference TRBV5-5 and TRBJ2-1): DAGVTQSPTHLIKTRGQQVTLRCSPISGHKSVSWYQQVLGQGPQFIFQYYEKEERGRGNFPDRFSARQFPNYSSELNVNALLLGDSALYLCASSLASGNNEQFFGPGTRLTVL.

In DNA, the CDR3 is TGTGCCAGCAGTGAAGTAGCGGGGGACCAAGAGACCCAGTACTTC. Protein product: CASSEVAGDQETQYF. This sequence joins TRBV2 and TRBJ2-5; TRBD2 matches 9 bases. Germline-derived CDR1 and CDR2 are SNHLY and FYNNEI. V lost 1 base to trimming and J lost 0 bases; unmatched junction nucleotides: 0. There are 15 residues in the CDR3.

J is TRBJ1-5 and V is TRBV27, with 11 bases aligning to TRBD1. The trim removed 1 base at V and 6 bases at J, leaving 5 bases unmatched. CDR3 length equals 16 residues. Germline CDR1 and CDR2: MNHEY and SMNVEV (reference sequence). The CDR3 DNA reads as TGTGCCAGCAGTTTATTGGGACAGGGGGGAGGTCAGCCCCAGCATTTT. Its translation: CASSLLGQGGGQPQHF.

This clone was seen once. The V and J genes are TRBV19 and TRBJ1-2; D possibly corresponds to TRBD1 (5 bases). The germline V and J ends were trimmed by 7 bases and 3 bases, with 15 bases remaining between them. This CDR3 contains 14 residues. From germline, CDR1 is LNHDA and CDR2 SQIVND (reference sequence). The CDR3 is CASISRPGYYGYTF. Here the CDR3 DNA reads TGTGCCAGTATCTCCCGGCCAGGGTACTATGGCTACACCTTC.

This chain joins TRBV6-1 and TRBJ2-7, with 8 bases matching TRBD1. The germline V gene encodes CDR1 MNHNS and CDR2 SASEGT. CDR3 size: 17 residues. After removal of 3 bases from V and 2 bases from J, the junction contained 12 bases not matched to a gene. CDR3 nucleotide sequence: TGTGCCAGCAGTGAGGGACAGGTTGGGATGATTGCCTACGAGCAGTACTTC. Its translation is CASSEGQVGMIAYEQYF.

J is TRBJ2-5 and V is TRBV9; D perhaps matches TRBD2 (6 bases). The CDR3 runs 14 residues. Trimming pared 0 bases from V and 5 bases from J, leaving 11 bases between. CDR1 SGDLS and CDR2 YYNGEE come from the germline V gene. CDR3 sequence: CASSVVGLAETQYF. CDR3 sequence (DNA): TGTGCCAGCAGCGTAGTAGGCCTAGCGGAGACCCAGTACTTC.

The gene calls are TRBV29-1 and TRBJ2-6; unclear D gene. The CDR3 runs to 14 residues. Trimming pared 6 bases from V and 0 bases from J, leaving 9 bases between. The V gene's germline CDR1 is SQVTM and CDR2 ANQGSEA. CDR3 DNA: TGCAGCGTCAGGTCCCGCTCTGGGGCCAACGTCCTGACTTTC. Its protein is CSVRSRSGANVLTF. The complete variable domain, with remaining parts taken from reference TRBV29-1 and TRBJ2-6, reads SAVISQKPSRDICQRGTSLTIQCQVDSQVTMMFWYRQQPGQSLTLIATANQGSEATYESGFVIDKFPISRPNLTFSTLTVSNMSPEDSSIYLCSVRSRSGANVLTFGAGSRLTVL.

This rearrangement joins TRBV18 to TRBJ1-1, with no clear D. The CDR3 is made up of 9 amino acids. The germline CDR1 and CDR2 sequences are KGHSH and LQKENI. Trimming took 6 bases from V and 10 from J, leaving 6 bases between them. CDR3: CASSPGAFF. In DNA form, the CDR3 reads TGTGCCAGCTCCCCGGGAGCTTTCTTT.

The V gene is TRBV6-5, the J gene TRBJ2-3; D is undetermined. CDR1 and CDR2 (germline): MNHEY, SVGAGI. The length of the CDR3 is 15 residues. The V gene lost 0 bases and the J gene lost 0 bases, with 7 bases spanning the gap. CDR3 sequence reads: CASSYSEISTDTQYF. CDR3 sequence (DNA): TGTGCCAGCAGTTACTCGGAGATAAGCACAGATACGCAGTATTTT.

There are a few counts of this clone. The chain uses TRBV7-3 and TRBJ1-1; possibly TRBD1 for D (6 bases). From germline, CDR1 is SGHTA and CDR2 FQGTGA. Trimming pared 5 bases from V and 5 bases from J, leaving 12 bases between. There are 13 residues in the CDR3. The CDR3 reads CASSTGPSTEAFF. In DNA, the CDR3 is TGTGCCAGCAGCACAGGGCCTTCTACTGAAGCTTTCTTT.

The genes are TRBV4-2 and TRBJ2-5; TRBD1 matches at 8 bases. Germline CDR1 is LGHNA and CDR2 is YNFKEQ. V was pared by 0 bases and J by 4 bases, with 1 base of the junction left unmatched. This CDR3 has 14 amino acids. The CDR3 DNA follows: TGTGCCAGCAGCCAAGACAGGGGGCGAGAGACCCAGTACTTC. Its translation: CASSQDRGRETQYF.

This chain links TRBV11-2 with TRBJ2-2, with TRBD2 matching over 13 bases. V lost 5 bases, J lost 6 bases, and 3 bases stayed unmatched. Germline V CDR1 and CDR2: SGHAT, FQNNGV. The CDR3 has 15 residues. The CDR3, as DNA: TGTGCCAGCAGCCAGACTAGCGGGGGGTCCGGGGAGCTGTTTTTT. It specifies CASSQTSGGSGELFF.

The chain links TRBV11-2 to TRBJ2-3, with D hard to call. This CDR3 spans 14 amino acids. The germline V gene has CDR1 SGHAT and CDR2 FQNNGV. V lost 1 base to trimming and J lost 0 bases, with 5 bases between them. In DNA, the CDR3 is TGTGCCAGCAGCTTAGGCGCGAGCACAGATACGCAGTATTTT. It specifies CASSLGASTDTQYF.

The chain carries TRBV10-1 and TRBJ2-7; tentatively, D is TRBD1 (5 bases). Germline V CDR1 and CDR2: WNHNN, SYGVQD (reference sequence). Trimming removed 4 bases at V and 1 base at J, with 17 bases between. The CDR3 is 16 amino acids. The CDR3 DNA reads as TGCGCCAGCAGTGGAGAATCCAGGGATAGGTCCTACGAGCAGTACTTC. Its translation: CASSGESRDRSYEQYF.